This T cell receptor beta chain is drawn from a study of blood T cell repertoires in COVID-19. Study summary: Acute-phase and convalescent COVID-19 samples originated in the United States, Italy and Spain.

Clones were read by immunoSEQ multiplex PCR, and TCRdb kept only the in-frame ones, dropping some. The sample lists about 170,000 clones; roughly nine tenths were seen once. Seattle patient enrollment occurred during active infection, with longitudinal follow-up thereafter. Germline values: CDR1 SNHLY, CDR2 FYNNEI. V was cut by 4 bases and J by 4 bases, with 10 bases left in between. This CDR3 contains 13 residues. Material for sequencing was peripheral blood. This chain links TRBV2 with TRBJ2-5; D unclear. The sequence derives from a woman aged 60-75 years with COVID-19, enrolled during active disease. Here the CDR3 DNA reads TGTGCCAGCAGTGTGGGTCGGGTAGAGACCCAGTACTTC. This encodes CASSVGRVETQYF.